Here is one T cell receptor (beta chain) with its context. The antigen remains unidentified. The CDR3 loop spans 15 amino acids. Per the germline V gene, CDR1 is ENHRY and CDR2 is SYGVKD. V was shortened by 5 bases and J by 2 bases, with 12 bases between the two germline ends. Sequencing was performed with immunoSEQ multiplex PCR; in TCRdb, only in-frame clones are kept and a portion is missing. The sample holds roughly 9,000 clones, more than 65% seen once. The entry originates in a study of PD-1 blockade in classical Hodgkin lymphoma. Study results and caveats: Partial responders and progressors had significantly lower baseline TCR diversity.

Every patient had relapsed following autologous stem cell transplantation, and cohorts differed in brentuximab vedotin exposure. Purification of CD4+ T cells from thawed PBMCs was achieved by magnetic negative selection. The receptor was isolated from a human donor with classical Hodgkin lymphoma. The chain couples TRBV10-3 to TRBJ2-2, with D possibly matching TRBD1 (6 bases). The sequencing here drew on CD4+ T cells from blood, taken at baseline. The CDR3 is CAISPGTTNTGELFF. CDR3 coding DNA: TGTGCCATCAGTCCCGGGACAACTAACACCGGGGAGCTGTTTTTT.